This TCR beta chain was sequenced in a study of blood T cells in healthy people across ages. J was trimmed by 6 bases and V by 5 bases; bases with no gene match: 7. The CDR3 runs to 15 residues. The germline gives CDR1 MNHEY, CDR2 SMNVEV (reference sequence). Primers used in a second PCR of about 6 to 11 cycles were a sample-barcoded 5' primer and a J-beta primer mix. Each of the samples gave a minimum of 2.5 million paired-end reads that contained CDR3. MiXCR, run by TCRdb on the 5' RACE reads, gives a single entry per CDR3 protein. The top ten clones hold roughly 2% of a sample with under 2,000,000 distinct CDR3 sequences, less than 50% of them seen once.

The chain uses TRBV27 and TRBJ2-1, with 10 positions matching TRBD1. The sequence derives from a woman aged 40 to 49 in good health. Sequencing was carried out using blood. For the CDR3, the DNA is TGTGCCAGCAGTCCCGACAGGGGGCGGATCAATGAGCAGTTCTTC. The encoded protein is CASSPDRGRINEQFF.